This record concerns one T cell receptor beta chain sequence. Per the authors' pipeline: How many nucleated cells were present was estimated from reference gene primer amplification. Clones were sequenced by immunoSEQ multiplex PCR, and TCRdb holds only the in-frame ones, with some missing. The V and J calls and clone size come from that table; D and trimming were worked out from the DNA. This sample has hundreds of thousands of clones; roughly 85% occur once, and the top ten carry 5% to 6.5%. This entry belongs to a study of blood T cell repertoires in COVID-19. Study details: In each case, the material was cDNA or gDNA derived from T cells, B-cell-depleted T cells, or PBMCs.

Those enrolled in Seattle joined during active infection and were followed longitudinally afterward. The germline V and J ends were trimmed by 0 bases and 7 bases, with 10 bases remaining between them. The CDR3 has 15 residues. The germline gives CDR1 ENHRY, CDR2 SYGVKD. The chain is built from TRBV10-3 and TRBJ1-6; perhaps TRBD1 as D (5 bases). The origin of this receptor is a man aged 50 to 59 with COVID-19, enrolled during active disease. Sequenced input: peripheral blood. CDR3 loop: CAISESSQGNSPLHF. CDR3 nucleotide sequence: TGTGCCATCAGTGAGTCGTCCCAGGGAAATTCACCCCTCCACTTT.